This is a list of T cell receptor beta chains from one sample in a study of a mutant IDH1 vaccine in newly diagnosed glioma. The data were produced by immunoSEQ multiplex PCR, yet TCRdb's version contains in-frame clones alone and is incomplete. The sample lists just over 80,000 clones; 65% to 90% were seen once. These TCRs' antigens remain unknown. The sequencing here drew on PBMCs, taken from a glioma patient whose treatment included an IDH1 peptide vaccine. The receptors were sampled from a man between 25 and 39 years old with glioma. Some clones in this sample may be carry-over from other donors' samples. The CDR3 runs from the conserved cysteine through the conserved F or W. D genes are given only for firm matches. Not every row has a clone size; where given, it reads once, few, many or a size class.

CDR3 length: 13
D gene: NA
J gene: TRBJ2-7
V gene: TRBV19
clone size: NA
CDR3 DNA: TGTGCCAGTAGTGTCCGGGGAGGCAACGAGCAGTACTTC
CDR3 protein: CASSVRGGNEQYF

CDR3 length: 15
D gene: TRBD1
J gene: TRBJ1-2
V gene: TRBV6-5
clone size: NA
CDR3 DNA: TGTGCCAGCAGTTCTGGGGACGGAGTGACAGGGGGCTACACCTTC
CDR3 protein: CASSSGDGVTGGYTF

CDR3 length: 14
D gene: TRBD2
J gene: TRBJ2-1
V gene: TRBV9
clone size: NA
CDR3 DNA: TGTGCCAGCAGCGTAGATAGCGGGAGCAATGAGCAGTTCTTC
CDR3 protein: CASSVDSGSNEQFF

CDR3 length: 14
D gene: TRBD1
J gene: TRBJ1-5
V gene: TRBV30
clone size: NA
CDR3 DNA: TGTGCCTGGAGCCGGGACAGGGAGGATCAGCCCCAGCATTTT
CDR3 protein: CAWSRDREDQPQHF

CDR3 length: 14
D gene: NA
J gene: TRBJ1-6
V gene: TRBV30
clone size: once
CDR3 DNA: TGTGCCTGGAGTGTAAGTTTTCTCGGTTCACCCCTCCACTTT
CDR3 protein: CAWSVSFLGSPLHF

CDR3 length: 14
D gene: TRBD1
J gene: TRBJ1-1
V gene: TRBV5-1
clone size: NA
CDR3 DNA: TGCGCCAGCACCCCGGACAGGGGGATCGCTGAAGCTTTCTTT
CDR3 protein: CASTPDRGIAEAFF

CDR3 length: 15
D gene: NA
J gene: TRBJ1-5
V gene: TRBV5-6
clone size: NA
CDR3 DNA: TGTGCCAGCAGCTTAGGGATCGGACTCAATCAGCCCCAGCATTTT
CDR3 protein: CASSLGIGLNQPQHF

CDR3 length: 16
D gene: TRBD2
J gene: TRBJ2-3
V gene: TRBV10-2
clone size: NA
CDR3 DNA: TGCGCCAGCACTAGGTCACTAGCGGATAGCACAGATACGCAGTATTTT
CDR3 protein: CASTRSLADSTDTQYF

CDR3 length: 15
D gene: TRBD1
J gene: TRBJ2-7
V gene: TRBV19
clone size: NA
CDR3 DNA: TGTGCCAGTAGTAAAGGGGACAGGGAAACCTACGAGCAGTACTTC
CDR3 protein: CASSKGDRETYEQYF

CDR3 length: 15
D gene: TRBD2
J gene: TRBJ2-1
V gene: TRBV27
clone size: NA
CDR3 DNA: TGTGCCAGCAGTTTTTCTAGCGGGGCGCCGCATGAGCAGTTCTTC
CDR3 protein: CASSFSSGAPHEQFF

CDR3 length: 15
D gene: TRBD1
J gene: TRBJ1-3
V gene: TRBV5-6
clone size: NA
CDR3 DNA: TGTGCCAGCAGCTTTGCCGGGACAGGGGGAAACACCATATATTTT
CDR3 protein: CASSFAGTGGNTIYF

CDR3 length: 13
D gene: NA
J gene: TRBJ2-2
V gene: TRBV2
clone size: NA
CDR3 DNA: TGTGCCAGCAGTACAGGGTTTATCGGGGAGCTGTTTTTT
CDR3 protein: CASSTGFIGELFF

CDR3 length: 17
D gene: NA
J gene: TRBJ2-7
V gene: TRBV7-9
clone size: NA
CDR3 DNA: TGTGCCAGCAGCCCAAAAATGGGGACCAGGAGCTCCTACGAGCAGTACTTC
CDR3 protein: CASSPKMGTRSSYEQYF

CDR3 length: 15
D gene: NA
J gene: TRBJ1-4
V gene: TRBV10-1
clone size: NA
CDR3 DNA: TGCGCCAGCAGTGACCCCTTGGACAGCGATGAAAAACTGTTTTTT
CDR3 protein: CASSDPLDSDEKLFF

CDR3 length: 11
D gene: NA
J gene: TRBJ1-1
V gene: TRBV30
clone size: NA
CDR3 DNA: TGTGCCTTCGGAGGGAACACTGAAGCTTTCTTT
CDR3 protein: CAFGGNTEAFF

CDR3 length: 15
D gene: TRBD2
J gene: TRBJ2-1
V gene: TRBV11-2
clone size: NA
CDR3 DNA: TGTGCCAGCAGCTTAAAGGGACTAGCAGGCCATGAGCAGTTCTTC
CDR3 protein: CASSLKGLAGHEQFF

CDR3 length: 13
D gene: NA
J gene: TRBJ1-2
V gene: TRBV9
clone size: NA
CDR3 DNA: TGTGCCAGCAGCGTAGGGGGGGAATGGCCGGGCACCTTC
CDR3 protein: CASSVGGEWPGTF

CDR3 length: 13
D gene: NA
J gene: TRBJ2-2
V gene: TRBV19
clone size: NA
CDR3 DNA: TGTGCCAGTAGTTTTCCGACTAGTGGGGAGCTGTTTTTT
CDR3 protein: CASSFPTSGELFF

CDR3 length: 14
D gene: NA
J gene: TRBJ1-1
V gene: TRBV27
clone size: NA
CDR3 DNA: TGTGCCAGCAGTTTATACTCGGGATCCACTGAAGCTTTCTTT
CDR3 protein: CASSLYSGSTEAFF

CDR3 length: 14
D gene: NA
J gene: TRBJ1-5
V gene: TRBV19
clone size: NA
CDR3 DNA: TGTGCCAGTACCATGGGGGCCCCCAATCAGCCCCAGCATTTT
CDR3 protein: CASTMGAPNQPQHF

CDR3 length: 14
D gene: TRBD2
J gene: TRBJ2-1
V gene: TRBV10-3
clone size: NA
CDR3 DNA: TGTGCCATCAGTGAGGCGGGAGGACACAATGAGCAGTTCTTC
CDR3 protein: CAISEAGGHNEQFF

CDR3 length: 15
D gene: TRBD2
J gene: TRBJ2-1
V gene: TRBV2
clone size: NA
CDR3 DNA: TGTGCCAGTGACGATAGCGGGGGGGTATTGAATGAGCAGTTCTTC
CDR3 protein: CASDDSGGVLNEQFF

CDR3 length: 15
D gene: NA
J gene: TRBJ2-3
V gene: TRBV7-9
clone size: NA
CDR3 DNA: TGTGCCAGCAGCTTAGAGAGTGGTAGCGCAGATACGCAGTATTTT
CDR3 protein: CASSLESGSADTQYF

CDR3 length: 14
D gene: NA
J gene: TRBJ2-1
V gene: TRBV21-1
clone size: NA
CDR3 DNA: TGTGCCAGTGAGCGGGAGGGGAGATACAATGAGCAGTTCTTC
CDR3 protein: CASEREGRYNEQFF

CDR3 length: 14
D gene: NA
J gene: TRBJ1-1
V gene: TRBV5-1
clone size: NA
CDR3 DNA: TGCGCCAGCATCCGGGACCGCTCGAACACTGAAGCTTTCTTT
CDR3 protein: CASIRDRSNTEAFF

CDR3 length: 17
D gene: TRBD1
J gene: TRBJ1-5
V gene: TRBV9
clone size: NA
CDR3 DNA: TGTGCCAGCACCAATTTATACAGGGGGCGCCCCCATCAGCCCCAGCATTTT
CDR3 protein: CASTNLYRGRPHQPQHF

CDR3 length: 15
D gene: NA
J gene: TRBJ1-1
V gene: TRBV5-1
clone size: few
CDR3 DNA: TGCGCCAGCAGCTCACGAACCTTCCAGGGCACTGAAGCTTTCTTT
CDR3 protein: CASSSRTFQGTEAFF

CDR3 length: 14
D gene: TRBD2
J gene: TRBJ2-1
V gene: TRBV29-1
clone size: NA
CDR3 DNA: TGCAGCGCCCTGGGACTAGCGGGAATAAATGAGCAGTTCTTC
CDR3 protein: CSALGLAGINEQFF

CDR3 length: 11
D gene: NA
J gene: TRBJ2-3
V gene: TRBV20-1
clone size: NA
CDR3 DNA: TGCAGTGCCCGGGTTACGGATACGCAGTATTTT
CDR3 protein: CSARVTDTQYF

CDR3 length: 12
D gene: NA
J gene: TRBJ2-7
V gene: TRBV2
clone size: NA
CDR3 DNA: TGTGCCAGCAACCCAGGTGGTGGCGAGCAGTACTTC
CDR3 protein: CASNPGGGEQYF

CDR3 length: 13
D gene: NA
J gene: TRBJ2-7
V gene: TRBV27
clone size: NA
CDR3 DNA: TGTGCCAGCAGTCGGCCTGGAGAGAACGAGCAGTACTTC
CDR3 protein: CASSRPGENEQYF

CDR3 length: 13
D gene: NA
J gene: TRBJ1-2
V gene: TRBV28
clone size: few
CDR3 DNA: TGTGCCAGCAGGTTAGCAGGGTACTATGGCTACACCTTC
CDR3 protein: CASRLAGYYGYTF

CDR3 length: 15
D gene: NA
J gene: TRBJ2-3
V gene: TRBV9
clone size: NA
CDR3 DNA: TGTGCCAGCAGCCGGGAAGGGCTTAGCACAGATACGCAGTATTTT
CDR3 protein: CASSREGLSTDTQYF

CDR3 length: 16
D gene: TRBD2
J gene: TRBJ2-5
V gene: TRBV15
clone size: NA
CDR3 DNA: TGTGCCACCAGCACAACGACTAGCAGCTACGGAGAGACCCAGTACTTC
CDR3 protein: CATSTTTSSYGETQYF

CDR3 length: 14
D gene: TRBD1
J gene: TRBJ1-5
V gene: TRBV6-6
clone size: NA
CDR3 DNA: TGTGCCAGCAGTTACGGACAGGGGAATCAGCCCCAGCATTTT
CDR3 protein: CASSYGQGNQPQHF

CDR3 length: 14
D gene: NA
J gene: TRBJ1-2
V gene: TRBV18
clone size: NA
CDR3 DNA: TGTGCCAGCTCACCAGACAGGACTAACTATGGCTACACCTTC
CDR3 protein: CASSPDRTNYGYTF

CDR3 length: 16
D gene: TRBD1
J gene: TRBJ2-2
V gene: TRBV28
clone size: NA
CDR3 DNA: TGTGCCAGCAGGGACCGGGACAGCTTGAACACCGGGGAGCTGTTTTTT
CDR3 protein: CASRDRDSLNTGELFF

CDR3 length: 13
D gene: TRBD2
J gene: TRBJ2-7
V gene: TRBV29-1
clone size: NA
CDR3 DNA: TGCAGCGTTGAACGACTAGCGGGAGGAGAGCAGTACTTC
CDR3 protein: CSVERLAGGEQYF

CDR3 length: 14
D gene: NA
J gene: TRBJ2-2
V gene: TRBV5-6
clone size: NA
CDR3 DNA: TGTGCCAGCAGCCCCCGGCGATCCACCGGGGAGCTGTTTTTT
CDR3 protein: CASSPRRSTGELFF

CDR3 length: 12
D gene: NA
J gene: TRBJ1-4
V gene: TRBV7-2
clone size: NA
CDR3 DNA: TGTGCCAGCAGCAGGGACGGTGAAAAACTGTTTTTT
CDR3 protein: CASSRDGEKLFF

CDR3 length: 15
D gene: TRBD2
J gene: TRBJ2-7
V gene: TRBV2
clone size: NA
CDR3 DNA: TGTGCCAGCAGTGAATGGAGCGGGGGGGCGTACGAGCAGTACTTC
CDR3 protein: CASSEWSGGAYEQYF

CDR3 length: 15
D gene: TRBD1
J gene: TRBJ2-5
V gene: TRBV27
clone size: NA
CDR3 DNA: TGTGCCAGCAGTTTAATGGGACAGGCCCAAGAGACCCAGTACTTC
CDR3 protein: CASSLMGQAQETQYF

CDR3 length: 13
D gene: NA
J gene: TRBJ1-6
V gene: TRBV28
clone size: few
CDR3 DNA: TGTGCCAGCAGCCAGGGGCGGATCTCACCCCTCCACTTT
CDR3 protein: CASSQGRISPLHF

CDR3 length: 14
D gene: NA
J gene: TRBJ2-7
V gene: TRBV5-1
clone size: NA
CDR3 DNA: TGCGCCAGCAGCTTGGATCCTAGTGGCTACGAGCAGTACTTC
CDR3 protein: CASSLDPSGYEQYF

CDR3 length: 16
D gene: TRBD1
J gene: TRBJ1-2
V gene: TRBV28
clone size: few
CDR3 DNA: TGTGCCAGCAGCGTATCCGGGACAGGGTCTGTGAATGGCTACACCTTC
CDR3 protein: CASSVSGTGSVNGYTF

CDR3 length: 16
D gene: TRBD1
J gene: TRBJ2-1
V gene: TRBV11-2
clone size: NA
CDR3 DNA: TGTGCCAGCAGCTTAGAAAGACAGGGGTCCTACAATGAGCAGTTCTTC
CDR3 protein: CASSLERQGSYNEQFF

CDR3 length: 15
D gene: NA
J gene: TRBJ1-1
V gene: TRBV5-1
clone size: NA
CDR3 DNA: TGCGCCAGCAGCTTGGTGGTGGGGGCAAACACTGAAGCTTTCTTT
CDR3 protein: CASSLVVGANTEAFF

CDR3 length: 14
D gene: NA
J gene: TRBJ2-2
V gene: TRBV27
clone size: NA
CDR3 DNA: TGTGCCAGCAGACGCCTACAGAACACCGGGGAGCTGTTTTTT
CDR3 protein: CASRRLQNTGELFF

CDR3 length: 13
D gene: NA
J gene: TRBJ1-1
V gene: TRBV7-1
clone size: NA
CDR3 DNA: TGTGCCAGCAGCTTCGGAAGGGACACTGAAGCTTTCTTT
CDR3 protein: CASSFGRDTEAFF

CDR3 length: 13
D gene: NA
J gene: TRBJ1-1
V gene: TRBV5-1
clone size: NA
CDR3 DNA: TGCGCCAGCAGCTTGGAGGCAAGAACTGAAGCTTTCTTT
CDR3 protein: CASSLEARTEAFF

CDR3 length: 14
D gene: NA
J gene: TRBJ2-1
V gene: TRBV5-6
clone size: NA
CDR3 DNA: TGTGCCAGCAGTGAGCAGGGCGCTTACAATGAGCAGTTCTTC
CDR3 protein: CASSEQGAYNEQFF

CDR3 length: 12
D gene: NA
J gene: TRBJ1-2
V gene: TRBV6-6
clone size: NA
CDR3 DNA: TGTGCCAGCAGTTACTCTAGGGGCGGCTACACCTTC
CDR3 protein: CASSYSRGGYTF